Sequencing of this T cell receptor beta chain was carried out in a study of T cell responses to AZD1222 COVID-19 vaccine (dated by TCRdb to about 2021). Some background on the complete study: A total of about 230 trial participants underwent TCR sequencing, of whom roughly 210 received two doses of AZD1222 and approximately 25 received two doses of the MenACWY control vaccine. Enrollment into the trials was organized by age into subgroups of 18-55, 56-69 and 70-plus years, and those subgroups contained roughly 160, 29 and 62 TCR-sequenced participants, respectively. What the study reported, not specific to this receptor: No day 14 peak-response samples were available, so repertoires were characterized only after the peak T cell response. In the small 56-69-year group, the increase in depth fell short of significance, most likely because of low power. Conclusions about previously exposed vaccinees were limited because only a handful of AZD1222 recipients were SARS-CoV-2 seropositive at baseline. Reportedly, close to half of the unique spike-specific TCRs recognized epitopes lying outside the regions that are mutated in the B.1.351 and B.1.1.7 variants. Participants were mostly white British, with more females than males. The authors suggested clonal diversity may have been underestimated. Vaccine-associated CD4 TCRs spanned the whole spike protein, with dominant responses in regions 160-218 and 743-854. Spike-specific TCR breadth and depth rose significantly after two AZD1222 doses compared with day 0 and with MenACWY recipients.

This clone came up once. Its antigen is currently not known. The record has no base qualities; no much larger clone is one base away. The CDR3 regions of human TCRbeta chains were analyzed by immunosequencing. Regarding the original processing steps: Repertoire TCRs were matched against a reference library of SARS-CoV-2-specific TCRs generated with the MIRA antigen-specificity platform. Breadth meant the fraction of unique TCRs that were SARS-CoV-2-associated, whereas depth meant the fraction of total T cells that were SARS-CoV-2-associated. Using the MIRA data, every spike-specific TCR was mapped to the spike region that the TCR reacted to and assigned to either a CD4 or a CD8 class. Log10-transformed breadth and depth values were compared by one-way ANOVA with Sidak's multiple comparisons tests. TCRdb holds this immuneACCESS table with in-frame rearrangements only. Some clones are missing; in checked studies, unresolved V genes explain under half, and the rest has no known cause. From that table come the V and J calls and clone size; the DNA was used to work out D and trimming. For this sample the table gives some 120,000 clones, of which around 89% were detected only once. The ten largest clones take up roughly 10% of the sample.

V is clipped by 1 base and J by 0 bases, and the sequence between their germline boundaries is 7 bases long. Taken from cysteine to phenylalanine, the CDR3 has 15 residues. CDR3 DNA only is kept here, 45 bases in frame from base 1. CDR1 PRHDT and CDR2 FYEKMQ were looked up in the germline V gene (reference sequence). Interpreted using the paper, the time point label stands for: baseline before first vaccination. The intended sense of this specimen's treatment or condition label: meningococcal conjugate vaccine given as trial control. Samples from vaccinated people were obtained from the UK trials COV001 and COV002, which included a single-blind randomized controlled phase 2/3 trial of AZD1222 (ChAdOx1 nCoV-19) in healthy adults. For TCRbeta chain sequencing, PBMC samples were collected from trial participants at day 0 and at day 28 after the second dose.

The rearrangement combines TRBV13 with TRBJ1-3; the D gene assignment is ambiguous. Material: peripheral blood, obtained on day 0 of MenACWY control vaccination. This receptor was obtained from an adult in good health. The bases are TGTGCCAGCAGCTTAGACAGATTCTCTGGAAACACCATATATTTT. Translated, it gives CASSLDRFSGNTIYF.